Detailed here is one T cell receptor (beta chain). Its target is unknown. MiXCR, applied by TCRdb to the 5' RACE reads, yields one record per CDR3 protein. The data contain about 220,000 distinct CDR3 sequences, about a quarter of them seen just once; the ten biggest clones take up around 6.3%. This entry belongs to a study of CD8 T cells in ankylosing spondylitis. Germline V lookup: CDR1 MNHNS, CDR2 SASEGT. With 6 bases clipped from V and 3 bases from J, the junction kept 5 bases outside the gene matches. CDR3 length equals 14 residues. Study-wide results and caveats: Matched ankylosing spondylitis synovial fluid reportedly showed significant enrichment of disease-linked clones. Disease-linked clones displayed a CD8+ phenotype and appeared relatively rarely in peripheral blood.

Sequencing was performed on blood, either unsorted or a sorted T cell fraction (not recorded which). V gene TRBV6-1 combines with J gene TRBJ2-7, with 10 bases lining up with TRBD1. The receptor's source is a male donor with ankylosing spondylitis or in good health (not recorded which). CDR3 protein: CASRRGQGSYEQYF. CDR3 nucleotide sequence: TGTGCCAGCAGGCGGGGACAGGGGAGCTACGAGCAGTACTTC.